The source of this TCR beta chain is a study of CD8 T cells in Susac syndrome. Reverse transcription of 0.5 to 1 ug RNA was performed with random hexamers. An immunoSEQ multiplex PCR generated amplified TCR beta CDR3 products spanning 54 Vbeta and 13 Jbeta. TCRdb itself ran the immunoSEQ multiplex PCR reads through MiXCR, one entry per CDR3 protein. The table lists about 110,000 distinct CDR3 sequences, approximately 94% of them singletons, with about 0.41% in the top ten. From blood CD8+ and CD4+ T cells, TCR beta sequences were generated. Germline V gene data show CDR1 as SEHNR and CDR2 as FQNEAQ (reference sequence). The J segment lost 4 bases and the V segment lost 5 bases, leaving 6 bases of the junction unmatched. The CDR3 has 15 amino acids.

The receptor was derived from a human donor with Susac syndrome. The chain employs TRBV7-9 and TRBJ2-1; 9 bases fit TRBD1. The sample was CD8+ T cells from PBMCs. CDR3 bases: TGTGCCAGCAGCGCCCCGGGACAGGGTTACAATGAGCAGTTCTTC. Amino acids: CASSAPGQGYNEQFF.